The TCR beta chain under discussion was sequenced for a study of blood T cell repertoires in COVID-19. TCRdb's table, derived via immunoSEQ multiplex PCR, lists solely in-frame clones and lacks some. This table holds 150,000 to 160,000 clones, roughly 82% found once. This clone occurred once. The specimen sequenced was peripheral blood. The receptor was isolated from a woman aged 45 to 65 with acute or convalescent COVID-19.

The CDR3 sequence is CASSLNAGSRRTQYF. In DNA form, the CDR3 reads TGTGCCAGCAGCTTAAATGCAGGTTCCCGACGTACGCAGTATTTT. V and J are TRBV7-6 and TRBJ2-3, with D unclear. The germline gives CDR1 SGHVS, CDR2 FNYEAQ. This CDR3 is built from 15 residues. Trimming pared 2 bases from V and 8 bases from J, leaving 17 bases between.